Reported below is one TCR beta chain. The data belong to a study of cytomegalovirus exposure and HLA in healthy donors. The study ran its PCR with 60 Vbeta and 13 Jbeta primers. The repertoire was sequenced with immunoSEQ multiplex PCR; TCRdb's copy has only in-frame clones and lacks some. The table for this sample gives around 71,000 clones. The sequence derives from a woman in her 30s in good health and CMV-seronegative. Material: PBMCs.

The CDR3 DNA reads as TGTGCCTGGAGTGCAAAGGACAGGGGTTACTACGAGCAGTACTTC. This sequence encodes CAWSAKDRGYYEQYF. V and J are TRBV30 and TRBJ2-7; 9 bases align to TRBD1. The CDR3 has 15 residues. Per the germline V gene, CDR1 is GTSNPN and CDR2 is SVGIG (reference sequence). Losses at the gene ends were 1 base for V and 3 bases for J; bases not matched to a gene: 7.